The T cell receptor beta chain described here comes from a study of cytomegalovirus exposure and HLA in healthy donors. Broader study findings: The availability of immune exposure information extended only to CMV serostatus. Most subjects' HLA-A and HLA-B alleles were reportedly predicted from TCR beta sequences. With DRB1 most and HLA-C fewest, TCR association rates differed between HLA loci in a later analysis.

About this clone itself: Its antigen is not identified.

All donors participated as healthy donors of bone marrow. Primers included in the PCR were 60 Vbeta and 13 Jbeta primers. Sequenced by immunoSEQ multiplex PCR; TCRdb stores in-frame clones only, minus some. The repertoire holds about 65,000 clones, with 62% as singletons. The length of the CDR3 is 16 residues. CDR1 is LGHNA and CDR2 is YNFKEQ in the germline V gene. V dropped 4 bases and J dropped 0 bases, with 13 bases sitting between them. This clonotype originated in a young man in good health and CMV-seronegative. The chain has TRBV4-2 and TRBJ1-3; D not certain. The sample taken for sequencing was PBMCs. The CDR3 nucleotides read TGTGCCAGCAGCCCCCATCCCCAAATCTCTGGAAACACCATATATTTT. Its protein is CASSPHPQISGNTIYF.